This is a list of T cell receptor beta chains from one sample in a study of PD-1 blockade in classical Hodgkin lymphoma. Measured with immunoSEQ multiplex PCR; TCRdb has only the in-frame clones, and not every one. The data hold over 25,000 clones, with 94% observed a single time. The sequenced material came from peripheral blood mononuclear cells (PBMCs). These TCRs come from a human donor with classical Hodgkin lymphoma. Each CDR3 is given with its conserved first and last residue. Fields, in order: V gene, D gene, CDR3 protein. The D gene is left open where the match is weak.

V: TRBV7-6
D: TRBD1
CDR3: CASSLAPGQRGETQYF

V: TRBV11-2
D: NA
CDR3: CASSLDKGAYEQYF

V: TRBV27
D: NA
CDR3: CASSTGLEQYF

V: TRBV4-3
D: NA
CDR3: CASSQVSSSSTDTQYF

V: TRBV4-2
D: NA
CDR3: CASSHGKGDNEQFF

V: TRBV5-4
D: TRBD2
CDR3: CASSPTASGRTDTQYF

V: TRBV11-3
D: TRBD2
CDR3: CASSLDRTSSYNEQFF

V: TRBV5-1
D: TRBD1
CDR3: CASSWRQGRNEQFF

V: TRBV7-6
D: TRBD2
CDR3: CASSFSGGREDTQYF

V: TRBV9
D: NA
CDR3: CASSPTPSYEQYF

V: TRBV5-4
D: NA
CDR3: CASSLEVLGEAFF

V: TRBV10-1
D: NA
CDR3: CASSESTIYNEQFF

V: TRBV18
D: NA
CDR3: CASSPEGRTEAFF

V: TRBV5-1
D: TRBD1
CDR3: CASAGTDSYEQYF

V: TRBV5-1
D: NA
CDR3: CASRLGPPPSGANVLTF

V: TRBV2
D: TRBD1
CDR3: CASSEPPGGSVNTEAFF

V: TRBV5-1
D: NA
CDR3: CASSTDISYYEQYF

V: TRBV30
D: NA
CDR3: CASQAVTEAFF

V: TRBV5-1
D: TRBD1
CDR3: CASSFSGQGGGNTIYF

V: TRBV2
D: NA
CDR3: CASRDESGSGANVLTF

V: TRBV7-6
D: NA
CDR3: CASSLSSGAGDTQYF

V: TRBV2
D: NA
CDR3: CASKGGNPDTQYF

V: TRBV18
D: NA
CDR3: CASSPGTSPEAFF

V: TRBV9
D: NA
CDR3: CASSVGDVTGELFF

V: TRBV28
D: NA
CDR3: CASSSPPYEQYF

V: TRBV7-9
D: NA
CDR3: CASSLSRVVGSPNTEAFF

V: TRBV6-5
D: NA
CDR3: CASSYSGVTEAFF

V: TRBV11-2
D: NA
CDR3: CASSAATGNYGYTF

V: TRBV5-1
D: NA
CDR3: CASSLGLNEQFF

V: TRBV19
D: NA
CDR3: CASSMGTGGYQPQHF

V: TRBV5-1
D: NA
CDR3: CASSPDIVSSPLHF

V: TRBV2
D: TRBD1
CDR3: CAGSGTGQNGEQFF

V: TRBV2
D: TRBD2
CDR3: CASSEGTSGSGGETQYF

V: TRBV10-1
D: NA
CDR3: CASGSTDTQYF

V: TRBV7-9
D: TRBD2
CDR3: CASSFDGGKYTGELFF

V: TRBV18
D: NA
CDR3: CASSPTGTGELFF